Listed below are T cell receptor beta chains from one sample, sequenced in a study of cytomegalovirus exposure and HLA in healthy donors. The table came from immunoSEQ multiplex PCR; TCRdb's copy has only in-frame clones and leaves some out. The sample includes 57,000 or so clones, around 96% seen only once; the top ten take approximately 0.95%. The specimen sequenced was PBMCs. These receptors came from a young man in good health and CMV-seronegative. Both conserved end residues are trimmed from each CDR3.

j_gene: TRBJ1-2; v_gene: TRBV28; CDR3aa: ASLTKRGWGYT
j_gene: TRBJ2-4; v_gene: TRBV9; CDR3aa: ASSAGQGNIQY
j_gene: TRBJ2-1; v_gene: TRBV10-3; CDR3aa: AISERGDTNNEQF
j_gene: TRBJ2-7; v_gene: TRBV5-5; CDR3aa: ASSLFGGDNEQY
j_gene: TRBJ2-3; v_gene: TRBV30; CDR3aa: AWSRTSGDVSPAPPTDTQY
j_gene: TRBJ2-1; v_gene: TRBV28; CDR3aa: ASSFGTSGRWNEQF
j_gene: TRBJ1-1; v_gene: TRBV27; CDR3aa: ASALSGTEAF
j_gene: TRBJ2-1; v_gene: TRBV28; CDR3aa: ASSTTSSAGAYNEQF
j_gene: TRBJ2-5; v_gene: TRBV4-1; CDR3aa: ASSPTSGRGSETQY
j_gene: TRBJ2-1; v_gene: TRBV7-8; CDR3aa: ASSLVKDSSSYNEQF
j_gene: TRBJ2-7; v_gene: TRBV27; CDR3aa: ASRYSGASSYEQY
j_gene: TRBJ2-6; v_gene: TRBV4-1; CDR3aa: ASSQIQSSGANVLT
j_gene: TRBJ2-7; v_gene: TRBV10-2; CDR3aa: ASSGLAGSYEQY
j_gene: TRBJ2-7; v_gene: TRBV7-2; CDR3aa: ASSAAGAGGTYEQY
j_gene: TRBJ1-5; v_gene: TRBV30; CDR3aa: AWSETGHQPQH
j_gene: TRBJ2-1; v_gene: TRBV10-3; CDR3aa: AISGRIAGDNEQF
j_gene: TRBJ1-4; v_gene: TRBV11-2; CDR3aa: ASSLDPYEKLF
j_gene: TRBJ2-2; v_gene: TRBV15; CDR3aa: ATSRTSGRTANTGELF
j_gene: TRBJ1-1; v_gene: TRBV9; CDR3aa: ASSVQTGNTEAF
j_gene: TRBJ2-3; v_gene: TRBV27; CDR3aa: ASSPGLAGGPSPDTQY
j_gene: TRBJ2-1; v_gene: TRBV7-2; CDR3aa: ASSLGTGTGYDEQF
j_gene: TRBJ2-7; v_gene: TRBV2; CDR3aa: ASSLPPGYEQY
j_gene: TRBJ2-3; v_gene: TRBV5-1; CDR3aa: ASSLEGADTDTQY
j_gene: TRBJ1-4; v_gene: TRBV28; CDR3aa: ASSLTDSNEKLF
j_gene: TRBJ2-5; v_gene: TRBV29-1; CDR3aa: SVDWRRNQETQY
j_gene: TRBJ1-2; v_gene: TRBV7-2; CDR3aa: ASSSRTGPGYGYT
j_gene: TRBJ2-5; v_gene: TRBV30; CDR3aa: AWDSGSQETQY
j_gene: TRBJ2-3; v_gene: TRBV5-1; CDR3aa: ASSLETGVDTQY
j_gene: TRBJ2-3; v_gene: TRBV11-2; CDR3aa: ASSSFPTSGDSRAQY
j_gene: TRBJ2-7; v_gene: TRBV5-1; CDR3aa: ASSLEGYEQY
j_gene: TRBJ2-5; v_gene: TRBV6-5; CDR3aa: ASSYSGLRVETQY
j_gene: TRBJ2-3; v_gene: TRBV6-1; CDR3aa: ASEGLAGTDTQY
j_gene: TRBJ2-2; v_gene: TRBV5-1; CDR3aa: ASRRDRGTGELF
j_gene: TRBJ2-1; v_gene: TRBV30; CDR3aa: AWTAGLWNEQF
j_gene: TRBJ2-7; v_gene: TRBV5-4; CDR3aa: ASSLAITSGGSYEQY
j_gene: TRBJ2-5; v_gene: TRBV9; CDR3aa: ASSGTGSQETQY
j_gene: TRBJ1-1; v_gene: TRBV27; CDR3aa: ASRQTGNTPGEAF
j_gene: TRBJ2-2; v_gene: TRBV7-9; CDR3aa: ASSLGDFQHAGELF
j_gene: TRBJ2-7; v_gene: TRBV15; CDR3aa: ATSLQIGIEQY
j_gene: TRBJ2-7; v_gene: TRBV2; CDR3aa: ASRPGQVYYEQY
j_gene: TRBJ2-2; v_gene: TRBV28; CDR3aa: ASSPTGSGGNTGELF
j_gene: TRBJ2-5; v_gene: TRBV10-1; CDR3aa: ASSADFQETQY
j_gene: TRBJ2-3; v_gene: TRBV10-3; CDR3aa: AISGGGRFDTQY
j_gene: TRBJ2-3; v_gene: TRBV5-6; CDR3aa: ASSFGTDTQY
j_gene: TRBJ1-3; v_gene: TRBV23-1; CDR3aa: ASSLYLPSSGNTIY
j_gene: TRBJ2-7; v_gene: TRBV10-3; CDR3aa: ATSGGQSYEQY
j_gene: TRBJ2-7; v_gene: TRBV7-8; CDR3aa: ASSPQRLSKFHEQY
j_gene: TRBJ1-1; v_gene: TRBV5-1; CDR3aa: ASSFGQNTEAF
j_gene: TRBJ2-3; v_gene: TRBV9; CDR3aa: ASSGLAGPHRTDTQY
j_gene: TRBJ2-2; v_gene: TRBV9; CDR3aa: ASSLATGGTGELF
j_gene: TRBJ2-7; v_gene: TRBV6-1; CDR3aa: ASSKEGTGAYEQY
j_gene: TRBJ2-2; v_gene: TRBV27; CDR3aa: ASKMDRGTGELF
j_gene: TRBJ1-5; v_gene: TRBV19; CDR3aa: ASTISEGEGQPQH
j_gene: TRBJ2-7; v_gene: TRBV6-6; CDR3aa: ASSRLAGEGEQY
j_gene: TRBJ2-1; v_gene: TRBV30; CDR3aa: AFRGTSGNSEQF
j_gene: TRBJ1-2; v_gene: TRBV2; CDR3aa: ASSRDSVVNGYT
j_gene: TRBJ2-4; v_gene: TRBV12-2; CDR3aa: ASRLPRCYIQY